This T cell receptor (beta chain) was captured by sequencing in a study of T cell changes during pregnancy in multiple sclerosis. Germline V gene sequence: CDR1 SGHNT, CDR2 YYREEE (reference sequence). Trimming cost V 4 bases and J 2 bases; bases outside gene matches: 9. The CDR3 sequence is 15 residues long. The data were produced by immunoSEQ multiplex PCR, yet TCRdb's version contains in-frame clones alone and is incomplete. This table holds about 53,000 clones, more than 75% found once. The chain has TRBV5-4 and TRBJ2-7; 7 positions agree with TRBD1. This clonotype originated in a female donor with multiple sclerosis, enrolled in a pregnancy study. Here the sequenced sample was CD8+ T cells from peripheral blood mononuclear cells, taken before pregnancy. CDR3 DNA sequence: TGTGCCAGCAGCGAGGATACAGGGGACGCCTACGAGCAGTACTTC. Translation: CASSEDTGDAYEQYF.